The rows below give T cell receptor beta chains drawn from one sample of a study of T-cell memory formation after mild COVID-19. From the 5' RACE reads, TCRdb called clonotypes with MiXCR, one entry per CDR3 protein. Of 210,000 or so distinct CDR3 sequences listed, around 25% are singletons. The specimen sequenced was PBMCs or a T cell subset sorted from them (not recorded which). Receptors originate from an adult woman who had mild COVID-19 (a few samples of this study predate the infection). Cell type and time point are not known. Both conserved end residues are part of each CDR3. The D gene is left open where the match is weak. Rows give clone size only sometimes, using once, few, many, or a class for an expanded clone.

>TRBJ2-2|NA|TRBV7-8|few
CASSRGLPPLNTGELFF
TGTGCCAGCAGCAGGGGACTCCCTCCCTTGAACACCGGGGAGCTGTTTTTT
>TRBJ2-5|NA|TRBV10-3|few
CAISAGGGRQETQYF
TGTGCCATCAGTGCAGGAGGGGGCAGGCAAGAGACCCAGTACTTC
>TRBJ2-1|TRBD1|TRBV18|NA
CASSPSTGTGYNEQFF
TGTGCCAGCTCACCATCCACCGGGACAGGGTACAATGAGCAGTTCTTC
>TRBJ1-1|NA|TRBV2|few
CASSDPGGRSTEAFF
TGTGCCAGCAGTGACCCCGGTGGGAGATCCACTGAAGCTTTCTTT
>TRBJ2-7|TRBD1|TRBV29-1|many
CSATGQIAYEQYF
TGCAGCGCCACGGGACAGATAGCCTACGAGCAGTACTTC
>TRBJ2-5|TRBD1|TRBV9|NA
CASSVVDRETQYF
TGTGCCAGCAGCGTAGTGGACAGGGAGACCCAGTACTTC
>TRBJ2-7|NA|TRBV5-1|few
CASSLETGVREQYF
TGCGCCAGCAGCTTGGAGACAGGAGTACGGGAGCAGTACTTC
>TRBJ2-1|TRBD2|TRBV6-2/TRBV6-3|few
CASSRGRARANEQFF
TGTGCCAGCAGCCGCGGGAGGGCGAGAGCGAATGAGCAGTTCTTC
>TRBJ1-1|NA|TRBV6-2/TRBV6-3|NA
CATRLDRPNTEAFF
TGTGCCACCCGACTAGACAGGCCGAACACTGAAGCTTTCTTT
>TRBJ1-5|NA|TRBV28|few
CASSSDSLRPQHF
TGTGCCAGCAGTTCCGATAGCTTGAGGCCCCAGCATTTT
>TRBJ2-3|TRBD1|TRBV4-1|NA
CASSQEGRGRTDTQYF
TGCGCCAGCAGCCAAGAGGGCAGGGGGCGCACAGATACGCAGTATTTT
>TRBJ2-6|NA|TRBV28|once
CASSFDLDISSSGANVLTF
TGTGCCAGCAGTTTCGACTTGGACATCTCGAGCTCTGGGGCCAACGTCCTGACTTTC
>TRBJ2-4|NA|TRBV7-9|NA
CASSQGSRRDTVAKNIQYF
TGTGCCAGCAGTCAAGGGAGCCGGAGGGACACGGTAGCCAAAAACATTCAGTACTTC
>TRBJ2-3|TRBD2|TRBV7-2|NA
CASSITSGRTDTQYF
TGTGCCAGCAGCATAACTAGCGGGAGAACAGATACGCAGTATTTT
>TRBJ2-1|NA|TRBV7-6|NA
CASSFGPRLPARRSDLNEQFF
TGTGCCAGCAGCTTTGGCCCCCGCCTACCGGCGCGGCGGAGCGATTTAAATGAGCAGTTCTTC
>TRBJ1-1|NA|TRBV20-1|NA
CSAYRINTEAFF
TGCAGTGCTTACAGGATAAACACTGAAGCTTTCTTT
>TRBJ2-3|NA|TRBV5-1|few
CASSFGGPTDTQYF
TGCGCCAGCAGCTTCGGGGGGCCCACAGATACGCAGTATTTT
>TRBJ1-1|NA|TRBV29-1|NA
CSVTRRNNEAFF
TGCAGCGTTACTAGGAGGAACAATGAAGCTTTCTTT
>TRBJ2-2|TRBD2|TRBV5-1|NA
CASRPGGNTGELFF
TGCGCCAGCAGGCCGGGGGGGAACACCGGGGAGCTGTTTTTT
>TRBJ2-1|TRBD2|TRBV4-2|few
CASSPRGGAGSEYEQFF
TGTGCCAGCAGCCCCCGGGGGGGAGCGGGAAGCGAATATGAGCAGTTCTTC
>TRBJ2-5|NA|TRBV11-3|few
CASSLTVRGGTQYF
TGTGCCAGCAGCTTAACCGTCCGGGGCGGGACCCAGTACTTC
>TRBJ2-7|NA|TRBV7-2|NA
CASSSSNPGTPSGGEQYF
TGTGCCAGCAGCTCCTCCAACCCCGGCACCCCCTCCGGGGGCGAGCAGTACTTC
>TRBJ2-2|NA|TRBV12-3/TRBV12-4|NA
CASITYGELFF
TGTGCCAGCATAACCTACGGGGAGCTGTTTTTT
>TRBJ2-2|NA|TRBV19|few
CASSWDSMNTGELFF
TGTGCCAGTAGTTGGGACTCGATGAACACCGGGGAGCTGTTTTTT
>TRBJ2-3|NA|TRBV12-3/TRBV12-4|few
CASSSSGSVDTQYF
TGTGCCAGCAGTTCATCTGGGTCGGTAGATACGCAGTATTTT
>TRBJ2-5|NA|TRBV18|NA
CASSTYQETQYF
TGTGCCAGCTCAACGTACCAAGAGACCCAGTACTTC
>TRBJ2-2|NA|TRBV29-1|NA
CSGYRGTGELFF
TGCAGCGGTTACCGGGGCACCGGGGAGCTGTTTTTT
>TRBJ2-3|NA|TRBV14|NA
CASSPQKTGRDTQYF
TGTGCCAGCAGCCCCCAGAAAACAGGGAGAGATACGCAGTATTTT